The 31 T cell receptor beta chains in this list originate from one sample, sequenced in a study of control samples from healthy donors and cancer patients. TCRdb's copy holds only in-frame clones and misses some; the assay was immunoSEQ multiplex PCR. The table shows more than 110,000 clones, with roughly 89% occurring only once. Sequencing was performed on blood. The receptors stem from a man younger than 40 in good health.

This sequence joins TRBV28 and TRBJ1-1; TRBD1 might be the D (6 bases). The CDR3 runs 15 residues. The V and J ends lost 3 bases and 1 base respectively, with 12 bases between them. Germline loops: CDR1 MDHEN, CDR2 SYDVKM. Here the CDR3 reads CASSFQGLGNTEAFF. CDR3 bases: TGTGCCAGCAGTTTCCAGGGGCTGGGGAACACTGAAGCTTTCTTT. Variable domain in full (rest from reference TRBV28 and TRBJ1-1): DVKVTQSSRYLVKRTGEKVFLECVQDMDHENMFWYRQDPGLGLRLIYFSYDVKMKEKGDIPEGYSVSREKKERFSLILESASTNQTSMYLCASSFQGLGNTEAFFGQGTRLTVV.

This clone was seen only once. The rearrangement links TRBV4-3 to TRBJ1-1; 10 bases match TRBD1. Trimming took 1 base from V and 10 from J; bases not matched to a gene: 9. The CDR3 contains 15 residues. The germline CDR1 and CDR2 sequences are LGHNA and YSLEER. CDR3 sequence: CASSQAGTGAFAAFF. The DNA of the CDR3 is TGCGCCAGCAGCCAAGCCGGGACAGGGGCCTTTGCAGCTTTCTTT.

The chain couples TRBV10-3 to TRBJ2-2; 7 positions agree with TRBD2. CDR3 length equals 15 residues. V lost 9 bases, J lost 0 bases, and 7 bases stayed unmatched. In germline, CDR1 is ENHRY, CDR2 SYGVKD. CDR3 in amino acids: CAIGPGLANTGELFF. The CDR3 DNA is TGTGCCATTGGCCCAGGACTAGCGAACACCGGGGAGCTGTTTTTT.

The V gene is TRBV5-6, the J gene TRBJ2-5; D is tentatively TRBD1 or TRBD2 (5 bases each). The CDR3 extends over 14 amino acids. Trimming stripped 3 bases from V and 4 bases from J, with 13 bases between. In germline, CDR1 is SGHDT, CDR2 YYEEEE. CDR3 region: CASSSTGTAETQYF. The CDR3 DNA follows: TGTGCCAGCAGCTCGACCGGGACGGCAGAGACCCAGTACTTC. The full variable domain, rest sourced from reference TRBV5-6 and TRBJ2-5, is DAGVTQSPTHLIKTRGQQVTLRCSPKSGHDTVSWYQQALGQGPQFIFQYYEEEERQRGNFPDRFSGHQFPNYSSELNVNALLLGDSALYLCASSSTGTAETQYFGPGTRLLVL.

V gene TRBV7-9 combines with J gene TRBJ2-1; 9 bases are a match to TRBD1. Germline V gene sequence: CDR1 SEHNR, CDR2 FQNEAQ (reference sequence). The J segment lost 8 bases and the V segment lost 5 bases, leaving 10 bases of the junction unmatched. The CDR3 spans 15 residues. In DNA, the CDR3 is TGTGCCAGCAGCGATCGACAGGGGGACGTTGATGAGCAGTTCTTC. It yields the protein CASSDRQGDVDEQFF.

CDR3 sequence: CASSLGFSGNEQFF. CDR3 in DNA: TGTGCCAGCAGCTTAGGATTTTCGGGCAATGAGCAGTTCTTC. The V and J genes are TRBV13 and TRBJ2-1; D remains unclear. Germline assignment: CDR1 PRHDT and CDR2 FYEKMQ (reference sequence). The CDR3 has 14 amino acids. Trimming removed 0 bases at V and 6 bases at J, with 9 bases between.

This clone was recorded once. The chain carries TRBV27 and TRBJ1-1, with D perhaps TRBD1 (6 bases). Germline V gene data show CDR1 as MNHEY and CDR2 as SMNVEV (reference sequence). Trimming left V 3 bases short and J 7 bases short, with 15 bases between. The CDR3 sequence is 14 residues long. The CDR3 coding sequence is TGTGCCAGCAGTTTCCGGACAGAGATGAGTGAAGCTTTCTTT. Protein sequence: CASSFRTEMSEAFF.

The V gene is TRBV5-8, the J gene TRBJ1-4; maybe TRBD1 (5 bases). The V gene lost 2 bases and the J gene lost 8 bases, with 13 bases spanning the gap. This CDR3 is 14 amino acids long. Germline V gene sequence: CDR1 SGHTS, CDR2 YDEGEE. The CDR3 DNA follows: TGTGCCAGCAGCTTAACAGGCCCGGGCGAAAAACTGTTTTTT. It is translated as CASSLTGPGEKLFF.

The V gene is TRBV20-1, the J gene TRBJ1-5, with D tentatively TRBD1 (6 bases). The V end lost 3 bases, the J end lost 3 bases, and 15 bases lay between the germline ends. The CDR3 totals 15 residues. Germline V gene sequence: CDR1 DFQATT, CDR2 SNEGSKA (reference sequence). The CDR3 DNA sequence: TGCAGTGCTAGTGGCCCCGGACAGATCAATCAGCCCCAGCATTTT. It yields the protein CSASGPGQINQPQHF.

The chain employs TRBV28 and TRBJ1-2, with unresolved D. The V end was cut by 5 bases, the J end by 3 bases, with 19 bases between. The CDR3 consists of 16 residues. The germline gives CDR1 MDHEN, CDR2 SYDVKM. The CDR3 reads CASSPGWDTGDYGYTF. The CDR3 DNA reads TGTGCCAGCAGTCCGGGCTGGGATACGGGTGACTATGGCTACACCTTC.

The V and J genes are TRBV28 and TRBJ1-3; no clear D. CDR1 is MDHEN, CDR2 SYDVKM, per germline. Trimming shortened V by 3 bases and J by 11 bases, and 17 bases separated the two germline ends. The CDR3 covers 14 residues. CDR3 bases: TGTGCCAGCAGTTTCCTGACCCACGGCAGTGCCATATATTTT. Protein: CASSFLTHGSAIYF.

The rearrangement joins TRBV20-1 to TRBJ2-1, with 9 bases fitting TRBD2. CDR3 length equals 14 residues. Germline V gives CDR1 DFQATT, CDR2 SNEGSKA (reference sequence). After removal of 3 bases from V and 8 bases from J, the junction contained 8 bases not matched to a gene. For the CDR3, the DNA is TGCAGTGCTAGTAGCGCGGGAGGGCCCCATGAGCAGTTCTTC. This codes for CSASSAGGPHEQFF.

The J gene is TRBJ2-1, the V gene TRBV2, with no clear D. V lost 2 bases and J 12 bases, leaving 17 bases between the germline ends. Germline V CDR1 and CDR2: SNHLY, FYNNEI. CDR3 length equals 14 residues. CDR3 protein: CASSELYSEWVQFF. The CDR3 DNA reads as TGTGCCAGCAGTGAATTGTATTCGGAGTGGGTGCAGTTCTTC.

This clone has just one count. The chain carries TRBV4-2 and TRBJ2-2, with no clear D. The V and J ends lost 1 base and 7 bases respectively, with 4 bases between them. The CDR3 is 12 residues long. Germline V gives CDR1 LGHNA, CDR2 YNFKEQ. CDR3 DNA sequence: TGTGCCAGCAGCCAAGGGGACGGGGAGCTGTTTTTT. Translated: CASSQGDGELFF.

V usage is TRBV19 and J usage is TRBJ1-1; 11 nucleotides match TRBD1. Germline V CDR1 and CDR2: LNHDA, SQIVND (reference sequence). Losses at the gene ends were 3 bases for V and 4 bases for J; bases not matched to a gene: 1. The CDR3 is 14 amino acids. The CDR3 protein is CASSMGQGVTEAFF. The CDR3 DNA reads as TGTGCCAGTAGTATGGGACAGGGGGTCACTGAAGCTTTCTTT.

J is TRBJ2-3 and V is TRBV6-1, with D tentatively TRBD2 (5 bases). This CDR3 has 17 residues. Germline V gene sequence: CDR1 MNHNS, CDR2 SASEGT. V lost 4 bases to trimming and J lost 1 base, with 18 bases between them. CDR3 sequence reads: CASSAYGTSPGTDTQYF. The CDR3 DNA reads TGTGCCAGCAGTGCATATGGAACTAGTCCGGGCACAGATACGCAGTATTTT.

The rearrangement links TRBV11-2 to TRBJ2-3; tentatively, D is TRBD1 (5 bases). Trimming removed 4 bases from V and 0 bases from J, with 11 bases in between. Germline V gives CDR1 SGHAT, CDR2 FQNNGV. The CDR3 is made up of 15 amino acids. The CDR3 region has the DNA TGTGCCAGCAGCTCCCCGACAGTGAGCACAGATACGCAGTATTTT. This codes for CASSSPTVSTDTQYF.

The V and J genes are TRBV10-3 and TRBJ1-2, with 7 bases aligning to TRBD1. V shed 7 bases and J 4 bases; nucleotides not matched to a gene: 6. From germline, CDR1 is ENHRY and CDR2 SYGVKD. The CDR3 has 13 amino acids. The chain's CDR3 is CAINYRQGYGYTF. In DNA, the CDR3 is TGTGCCATCAATTATCGACAGGGCTATGGCTACACCTTC.

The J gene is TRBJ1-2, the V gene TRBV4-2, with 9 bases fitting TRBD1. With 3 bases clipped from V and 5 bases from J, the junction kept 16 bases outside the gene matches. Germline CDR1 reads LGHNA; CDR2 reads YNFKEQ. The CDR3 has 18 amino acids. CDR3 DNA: TGTGCCAGCAGCCAGAACCTAAGGGACAGGGAGGGTAAATATGGCTACACCTTC. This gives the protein CASSQNLRDREGKYGYTF.

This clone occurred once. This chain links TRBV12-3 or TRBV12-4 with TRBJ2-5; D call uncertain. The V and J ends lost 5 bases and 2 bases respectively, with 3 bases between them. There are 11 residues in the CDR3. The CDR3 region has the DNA TGTGCCAGCAGTCTTCAAGAGACCCAGTACTTC. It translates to CASSLQETQYF.

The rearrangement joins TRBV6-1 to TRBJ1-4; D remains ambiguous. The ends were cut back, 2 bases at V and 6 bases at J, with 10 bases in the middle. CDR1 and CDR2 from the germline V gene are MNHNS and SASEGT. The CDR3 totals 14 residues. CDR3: CASSESGWDEKLFF. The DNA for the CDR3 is TGTGCCAGCAGTGAATCGGGGTGGGATGAAAAACTGTTTTTT.

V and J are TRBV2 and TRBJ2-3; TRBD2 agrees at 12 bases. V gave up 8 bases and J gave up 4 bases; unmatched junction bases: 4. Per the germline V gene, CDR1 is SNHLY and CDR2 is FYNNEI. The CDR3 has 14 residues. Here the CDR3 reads CASASGRAADTQYF. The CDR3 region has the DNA TGTGCCAGCGCTAGCGGGAGGGCGGCAGATACGCAGTATTTT.

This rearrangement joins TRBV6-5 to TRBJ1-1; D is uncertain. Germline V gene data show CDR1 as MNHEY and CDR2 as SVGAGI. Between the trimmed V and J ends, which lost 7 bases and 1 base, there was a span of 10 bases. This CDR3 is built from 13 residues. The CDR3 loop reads CASTQRPNTEAFF. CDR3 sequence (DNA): TGTGCCAGCACACAACGACCGAACACTGAAGCTTTCTTT.

DNA for the CDR3: TGTGCCAGCAGTTACGGAGGATCAAACACTGAAGCTTTCTTT. This encodes CASSYGGSNTEAFF. The rearrangement links TRBV6-5 to TRBJ1-1, with D unresolved. CDR3 size: 14 residues. Germline lookup yields CDR1 MNHEY and CDR2 SVGAGI. Trimming stripped 2 bases from V and 2 bases from J, with 9 bases between.

The CDR3 nucleotides read TGCGCCAGCAGAGAACTTAGCGGGGCTAGCACAGATACGCAGTATTTT. Translating it yields CASRELSGASTDTQYF. The V gene is TRBV5-1, the J gene TRBJ2-3, with 8 bases that match TRBD2. The CDR3 is 16 amino acids. The germline CDR1 and CDR2 sequences are SGHRS and YFSETQ. The V and J ends lost 5 bases and 0 bases, in that order; junction bases with no gene match: 8. The whole variable domain, remainder taken from reference TRBV5-1 and TRBJ2-3, is KAGVTQTPRYLIKTRGQQVTLSCSPISGHRSVSWYQQTPGQGLQFLFEYFSETQRNKGNFPGRFSGRQFSNSRSEMNVSTLELGDSALYLCASRELSGASTDTQYFGPGTRLTVL.

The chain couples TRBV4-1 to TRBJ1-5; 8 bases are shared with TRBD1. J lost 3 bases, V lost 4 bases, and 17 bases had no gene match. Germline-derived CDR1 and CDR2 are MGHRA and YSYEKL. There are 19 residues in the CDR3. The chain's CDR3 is CASSPSGQASRVVNQPQHF. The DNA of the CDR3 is TGCGCCAGCAGCCCCTCGGGACAGGCGAGCCGGGTCGTCAATCAGCCCCAGCATTTT.

CDR3 nucleotides: TGTGCCAGCAGTTTATACGTAGGACAGATTAACTACGAGCAGTACTTC. It yields the protein CASSLYVGQINYEQYF. The gene calls are TRBV27 and TRBJ2-7; tentative D call: TRBD1 (6 bases). The ends were cut back, 1 base at V and 3 bases at J, with 16 bases in the middle. CDR3 length: 16 residues. The V gene's germline CDR1 is MNHEY and CDR2 SMNVEV (reference sequence).

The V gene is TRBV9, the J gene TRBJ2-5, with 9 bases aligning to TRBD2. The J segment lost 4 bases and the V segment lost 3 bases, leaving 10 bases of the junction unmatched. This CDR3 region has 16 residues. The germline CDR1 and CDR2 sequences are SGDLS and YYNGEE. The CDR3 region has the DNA TGTGCCAGCAGCGCCCGCCTGGCGGGAGGGCTAGAGACCCAGTACTTC. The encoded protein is CASSARLAGGLETQYF.

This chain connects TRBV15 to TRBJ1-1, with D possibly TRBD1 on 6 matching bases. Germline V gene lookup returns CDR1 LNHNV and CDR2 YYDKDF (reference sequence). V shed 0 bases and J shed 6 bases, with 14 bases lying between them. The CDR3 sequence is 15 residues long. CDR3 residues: CATSRDFAGASEAFF. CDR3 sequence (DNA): TGTGCCACCAGCAGAGATTTTGCAGGGGCGTCTGAAGCTTTCTTT.

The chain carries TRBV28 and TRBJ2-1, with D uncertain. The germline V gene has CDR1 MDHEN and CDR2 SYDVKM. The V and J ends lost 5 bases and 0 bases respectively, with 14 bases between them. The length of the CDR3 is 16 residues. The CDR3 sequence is CASSRNDWSSYNEQFF. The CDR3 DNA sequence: TGTGCCAGCAGTCGCAATGACTGGAGCTCCTACAATGAGCAGTTCTTC.

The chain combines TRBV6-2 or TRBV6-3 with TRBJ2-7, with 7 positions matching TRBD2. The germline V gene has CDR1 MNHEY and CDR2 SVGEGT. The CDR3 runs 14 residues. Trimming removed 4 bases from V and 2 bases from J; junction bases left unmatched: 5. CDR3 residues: CASSFQRGTYEQYF. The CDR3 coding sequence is TGTGCCAGCAGTTTCCAGCGGGGAACCTACGAGCAGTACTTC.